This T cell receptor beta chain was profiled in a study of T cell responses to AZD1222 COVID-19 vaccine. Libraries were prepared by immunoSEQ multiplex PCR; TCRdb keeps only in-frame clonotypes and omits some of them. The top ten hold 15% to 20% of the sample, which has 90,000 or so clones, over 75% seen once. Germline CDR1 SGHRS, CDR2 YFSETQ. There are 12 residues in the CDR3. V lost 5 bases and J lost 4, with 9 bases in between. The sequencing here drew on peripheral blood, taken on day 0 of AZD1222 vaccination. The TCR sequence derives from an adult in good health. The rearrangement joins TRBV5-1 to TRBJ2-5; no reliable D call. CDR3 amino acids: CASRALGETQYF. CDR3 coding DNA: TGCGCCAGCAGGGCCCTGGGAGAGACCCAGTACTTC.